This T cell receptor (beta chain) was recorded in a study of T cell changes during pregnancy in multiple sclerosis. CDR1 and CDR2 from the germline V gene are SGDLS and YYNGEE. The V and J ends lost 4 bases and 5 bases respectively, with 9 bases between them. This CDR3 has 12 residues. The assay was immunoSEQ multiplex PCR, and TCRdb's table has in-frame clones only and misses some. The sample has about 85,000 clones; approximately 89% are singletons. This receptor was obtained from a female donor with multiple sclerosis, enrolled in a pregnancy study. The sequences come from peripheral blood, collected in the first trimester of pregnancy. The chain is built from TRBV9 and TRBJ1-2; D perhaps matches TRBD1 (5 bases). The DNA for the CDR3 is TGTGCCAGCAGCTCCCGGGGGTATGGCTACACCTTC. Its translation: CASSSRGYGYTF.